These T cell receptor beta chains were read from a single sample in a study of shared clonotypes between healthy human individuals. The repertoire was sequenced with immunoSEQ multiplex PCR; TCRdb's copy has only in-frame clones and lacks some. The table shows over 2 million clones, with roughly 95% occurring only once. The sample comprised naive CD8+ T cells sorted from blood. All receptors derive from a man aged 18 to 29 in good health. Each CDR3 is given with its conserved first and last residue. A D gene is named only where the DNA matches it firmly. The listing skips clone size in some rows; elsewhere it reads once, few, many or a size class.

V	J	D	size	DNA	CDR3
TRBV15	TRBJ1-4	TRBD1	-	TGTGCCACCAGCAGGGGACAGGGATATGAAAAACTGTTTTTT	CATSRGQGYEKLFF
TRBV27	TRBJ2-2	-	-	TGTGCCAGCAGTTTATTATTCCCCCCGAACACCGGGGAGCTGTTTTTT	CASSLLFPPNTGELFF
TRBV27	TRBJ2-5	-	-	TGTGCCAGCAGTTCTTCTCCGATCCAGGGTGGGGGACAAGAGACCCAGTACTTC	CASSSSPIQGGGQETQYF
TRBV6-5	TRBJ2-7	-	-	TGTGCCAGCAGTTCTACGACAGTTTACGAGCAGTACTTC	CASSSTTVYEQYF
TRBV7-9	TRBJ2-7	-	-	TGTGCCAGCAGCAGAGACCCCTACGAGCAGTACTTC	CASSRDPYEQYF
TRBV5-1	TRBJ1-1	TRBD1	-	TGCGCCAGCAGCGTGACAGGGACTGCGAACACTGAAGCTTTCTTT	CASSVTGTANTEAFF
TRBV7-9	TRBJ2-2	-	-	TGTGCCAGCAGCTTCTACGGTGGGGAGCTGTTTTTT	CASSFYGGELFF
TRBV5-6	TRBJ1-1	-	-	TGTGCCAGCCGAATCTGGATGAACACTGAAGCTTTCTTT	CASRIWMNTEAFF
TRBV9	TRBJ2-2	-	once	TGTGCCAGCAGTGACCCTGAGGAGCTGTTTTTT	CASSDPEELFF
TRBV4-3	TRBJ2-5	TRBD2	-	TGCGCCAGCAGCCAAGGGGCCCCCGGGACTAGCAGCTCGTACCAAGAGACCCAGTACTTC	CASSQGAPGTSSSYQETQYF